This record covers a single TCR beta chain. Its specific antigen is unknown. Base qualities were left out, and no much larger clone turns up one base away. V gives up 9 bases and J gives up 2 bases, and the segment between their germline ends measures 16 bases. The CDR3 covers 14 residues, taking in both the cysteine and the phenylalanine. Here the CDR3 DNA is all that survives: 42 bases in frame from base 1. The germline V gene (reference sequence) provides CDR1 LNHDA and CDR2 SQIVND. This sample's treatment or condition label indicates: live attenuated yellow fever vaccine strain. PBMCs were isolated from peripheral blood using a standard Ficoll-Paque protocol. Dynabeads CD4 and CD8 positive selection kits were used to isolate the CD4 and CD8 T-cell fractions. RNA was extracted with TriZol from bulk PBMCs, CD4 and CD8 fractions, and dextramer-positive and dextramer-negative fractions. The sample belongs to a study of T cells after yellow fever vaccination (dated by TCRdb to about 2019). Regarding the research as a whole: The SMART-Seq v4 Ultra Low Input RNA kit was used to prepare libraries from fractions with low cell numbers. Bulk TCR alpha and beta repertoires were sequenced longitudinally to track T-cell clones before and after primary and booster YFV17D yellow fever vaccination. Two healthy male donors, one aged 18 to 30 and one aged 30 to 39 years, were included in the cohort. Blood was drawn at multiple timepoints before and after primary and secondary immunization, with bulk PBMC replicates and cell subsets isolated. Findings and caveats that apply to the study as a whole: FACS-sorted repertoires could contain abundant contaminating clonotypes from the bulk population, so computational filtering was required. The secondary T-cell response was weaker than the primary response but faster, peaking on day 5 instead of day 15. A small fraction of clonotypes appeared in both the CD4 and CD8 compartments, likely as a result of convergent recombination. After the booster, most clones that had expanded after primary vaccination were detected again (around 96% of CD4 and about 88% of CD8), suggesting broad maintenance of memory. Only a couple of donors were included in the study, so the extent to which the findings can be generalized is limited.

Synthesis of TCR cDNA relied on 5'RACE template switching, a step that introduced a universal primer site along with unique molecular identifiers. Priming of cDNA synthesis was performed from both the TCR alpha and TCR beta constant segments. Library amplification used two PCR steps, and the second PCR step added sample barcodes and sequencing adapters. Sequencing of the libraries was done on either Illumina HiSeq 2500 (2x100 bp) or NovaSeq (2x150 bp). Per the source publication's procedure: Reads were demultiplexed and collapsed into UMI consensus sequences with MIGEC, and V(D)J alignment was performed with MiXCR. Vaccine-responding clonotypes were identified with edgeR using replicate PBMC samples, with FDR below 0.01 and a log2 fold change above 5 up to day 15 being required. Bulk clonotypes were assigned CD4 or CD8 identity according to which sequenced CD4 or CD8 repertoire held them at higher abundance. TCRdb's own reprocessing of the public reads used fastp at Q25 and MiXCR and kept productive beta chains. Every entry covers one CDR3 protein and lists the most common genes and DNA from its rows. TCRdb, not the original authors, processed these V and J calls. This sample comprises around 140,000 distinct CDR3 sequences, less than 8.5% of them detected only once. Jointly, the top ten make up 0.5% to 0.65% of the sample.

This sequence uses TRBV19 and TRBJ2-5, with TRBD1 tentatively as D gene (6 bases match). The TCR was taken from a man aged 25-45 years who received the YFV17D yellow fever vaccine. The input for sequencing was CD4+ T cells sorted from PBMCs, taken 10 days after the yellow fever booster vaccination. CDR3 sequence: CASSRQVWQETQYF. The nucleotide sequence is given as TGTGCCAGCAGCCGACAGGTTTGGCAAGAGACCCAGTACTTC.